This T cell receptor beta chain was sequenced for a study of CD8 T cells in ankylosing spondylitis (dated by TCRdb to between 2016 and 2019). Some background on the complete study: T cell receptor beta repertoires were profiled in healthy donors and ankylosing spondylitis patients so that disease-linked TCR variants could be found. The whole study cohort included 108 healthy donors and around 24 ankylosing spondylitis patients. Peripheral blood was sampled, and synovial fluid was also collected from ankylosing spondylitis patients.

Concerning this clonotype itself: The specificity of this receptor is unknown. It has no much larger one-base neighbor in the sample; base qualities were not kept.

Via the germline V gene (reference sequence), CDR1 is MNHEY and CDR2 SMNVEV. Relative to germline, V is 2 bases shorter and J is 5 bases shorter, with 12 bases between their ends. The CDR3 contains 14 residues, cysteine and phenylalanine counted. Just CDR3 DNA is preserved here, 42 bases in frame from base 1. On the study overall, not on this receptor specifically: In peripheral blood, the disease-linked clones were found at relatively low frequencies and had a CD8+ phenotype. Some of the motif variants had been reported before in the synovial fluid and blood of reactive arthritis patients, a finding that suggests common disease-initiation mechanisms. Blood from ankylosing spondylitis patients appeared to be characterized by a TCR beta motif composed of roughly 8 highly homologous amino acid variants. According to the report, matched synovial fluid samples from ankylosing spondylitis patients were significantly enriched for the disease-linked clones.

The data were produced on an Illumina HiSeq 2500. Quantitative 5'-RACE with molecular barcodes was the method used to prepare the TCR beta libraries. On the authors' methods: A new computational method, built on a probabilistic model of VDJ rearrangement, was used to identify disease-linked TCR variants. TCRdb reworked the public reads: Q25 trimming with fastp, MiXCR clone assembly, productive beta chains retained. Merged by CDR3 protein, the rows form single entries marked with the most common genes and DNA. TCRdb's processing, not the authors', yielded these V and J calls. In all, the sample holds hundreds of thousands of distinct CDR3 sequences, and 25% to 30% of those were seen once. The biggest ten clones account for about 0.9% of the sample.

The origin of this receptor is a male donor with ankylosing spondylitis. The source material was blood, either unsorted or a sorted T cell fraction (not recorded which). The chain is made from TRBV27 and TRBJ2-5; the D gene lacks a confident call. The nucleotide sequence is given as TGTGCCAGCAGTTTAAAGAGGTGGTATGAGACCCAGTACTTC. Translated, this is CASSLKRWYETQYF.